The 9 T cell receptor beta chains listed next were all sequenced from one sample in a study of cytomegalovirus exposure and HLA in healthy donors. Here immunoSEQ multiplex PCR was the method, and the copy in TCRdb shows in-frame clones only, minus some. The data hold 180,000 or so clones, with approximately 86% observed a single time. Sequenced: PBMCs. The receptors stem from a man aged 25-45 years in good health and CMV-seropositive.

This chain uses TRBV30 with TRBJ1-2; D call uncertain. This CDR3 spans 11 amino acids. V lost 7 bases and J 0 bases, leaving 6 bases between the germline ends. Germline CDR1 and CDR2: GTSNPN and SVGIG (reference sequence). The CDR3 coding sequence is TGTGCCTACCAACCTAACTATGGCTACACCTTC. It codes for CAYQPNYGYTF.

CDR3 sequence reads: CASTYSGTSNEQFF. In nucleotides, the CDR3 is TGCGCCAGCACCTACTCCGGGACTAGCAATGAGCAGTTCTTC. The rearrangement links TRBV5-1 to TRBJ2-1; 8 bases agree with TRBD2. The CDR3 spans 14 residues. In germline, CDR1 is SGHRS, CDR2 YFSETQ. V lost 6 bases and J lost 6; bases outside the gene matches: 8.

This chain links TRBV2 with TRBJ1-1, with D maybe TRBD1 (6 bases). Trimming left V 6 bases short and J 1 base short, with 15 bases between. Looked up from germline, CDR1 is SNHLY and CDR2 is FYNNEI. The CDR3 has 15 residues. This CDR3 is CASRELGGTNTEAFF. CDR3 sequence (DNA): TGTGCCAGCAGGGAGCTAGGGGGGACGAACACTGAAGCTTTCTTT.

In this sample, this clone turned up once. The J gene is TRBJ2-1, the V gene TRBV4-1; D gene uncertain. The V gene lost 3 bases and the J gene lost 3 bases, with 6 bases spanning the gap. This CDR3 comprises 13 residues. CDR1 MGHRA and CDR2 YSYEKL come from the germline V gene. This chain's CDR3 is CASSQSNYNEQFF. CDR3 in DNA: TGCGCCAGCAGCCAGAGCAACTACAATGAGCAGTTCTTC.

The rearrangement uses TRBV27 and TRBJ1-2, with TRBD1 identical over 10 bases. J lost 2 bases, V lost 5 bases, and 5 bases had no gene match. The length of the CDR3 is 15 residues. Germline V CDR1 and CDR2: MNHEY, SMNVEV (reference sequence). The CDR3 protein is CASSPPGQGNYGYTF. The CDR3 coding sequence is TGTGCCAGCAGTCCCCCGGGACAGGGGAACTATGGCTACACCTTC.

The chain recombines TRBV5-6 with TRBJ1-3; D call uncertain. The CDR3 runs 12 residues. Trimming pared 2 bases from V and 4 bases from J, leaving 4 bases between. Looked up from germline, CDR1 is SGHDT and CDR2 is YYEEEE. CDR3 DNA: TGTGCCAGCAGCTTACAAGGAAACACCATATATTTT. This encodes CASSLQGNTIYF.

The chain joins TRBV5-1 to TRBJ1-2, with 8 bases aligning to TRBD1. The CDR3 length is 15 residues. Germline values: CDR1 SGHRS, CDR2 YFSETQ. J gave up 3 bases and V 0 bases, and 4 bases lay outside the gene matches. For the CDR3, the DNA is TGCGCCAGCAGCTTGGACAGGGGGATGGACTATGGCTACACCTTC. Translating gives CASSLDRGMDYGYTF.

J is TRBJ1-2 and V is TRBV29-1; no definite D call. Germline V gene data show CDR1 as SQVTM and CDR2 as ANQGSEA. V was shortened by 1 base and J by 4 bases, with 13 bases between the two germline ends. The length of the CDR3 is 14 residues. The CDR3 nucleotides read TGCAGCGTTGAAGGACGTGGCAGCATCTATGGCTACACCTTC. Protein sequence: CSVEGRGSIYGYTF.

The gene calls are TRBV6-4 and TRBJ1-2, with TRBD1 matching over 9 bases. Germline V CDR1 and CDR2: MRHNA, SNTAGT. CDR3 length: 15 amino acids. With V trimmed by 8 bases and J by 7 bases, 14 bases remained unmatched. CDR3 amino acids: CASGPQGASMGGYTF. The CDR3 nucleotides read TGTGCCAGCGGACCACAGGGGGCCTCGATGGGTGGCTACACCTTC.